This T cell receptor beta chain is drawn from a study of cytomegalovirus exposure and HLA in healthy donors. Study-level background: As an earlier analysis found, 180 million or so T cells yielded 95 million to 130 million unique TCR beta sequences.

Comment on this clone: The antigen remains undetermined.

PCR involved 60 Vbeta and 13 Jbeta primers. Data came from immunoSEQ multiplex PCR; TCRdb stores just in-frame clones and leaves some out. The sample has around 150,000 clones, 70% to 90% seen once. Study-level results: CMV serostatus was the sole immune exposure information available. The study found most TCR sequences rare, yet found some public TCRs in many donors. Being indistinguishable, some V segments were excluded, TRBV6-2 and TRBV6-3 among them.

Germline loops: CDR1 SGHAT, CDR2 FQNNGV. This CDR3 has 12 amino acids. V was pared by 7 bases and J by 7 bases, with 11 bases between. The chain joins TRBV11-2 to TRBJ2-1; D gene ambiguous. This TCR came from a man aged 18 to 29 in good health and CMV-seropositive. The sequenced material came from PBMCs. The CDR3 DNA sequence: TGTGCCAGCACATCCGCGCGAAATGAGCAGTTCTTC. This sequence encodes CASTSARNEQFF.